The subject of this entry is one TCR beta chain. Its antigen is not known. Using immunoSEQ multiplex PCR, the repertoire was profiled, and TCRdb retains in-frame clones only, with some absent. In the table there are around 99,000 clones, approximately 90% of which are singletons. This sample is part of a study of T cell responses to AZD1222 COVID-19 vaccine. V gave up 4 bases and J gave up 0 bases; unmatched junction bases: 1. Germline V gene data show CDR1 as LNHDA and CDR2 as SQIVND (reference sequence). This CDR3 has 15 residues. Study-level findings and limits: Regions left unmutated in variants are reportedly the target of nearly half of spike-specific TCRs. CD4 TCRs covered the whole spike, strongest at regions 160-218 and 743-854. Rises in breadth and depth of Spike-specific TCRs came after two AZD1222 doses.

The TCR comes from an adult who received the AZD1222 COVID-19 vaccine. The V and J genes are TRBV19 and TRBJ1-5; TRBD1 aligns across 9 bases. Sequenced material: peripheral blood, taken 28 days after the second AZD1222 dose. CDR3 sequence: CASSRDRVSNQPQHF. The CDR3 coding sequence is TGTGCCAGTAGTAGGGACAGGGTTAGCAATCAGCCCCAGCATTTT.